Given below is one TCR beta chain in context. The antigen it recognizes is unknown. No clone much larger than this one lies a single base away; base qualities are absent. This specimen belongs to a study of PD-L1 blockade in urothelial cancer (dated by TCRdb to between 2016 and 2019). Regarding the study in general: Every patient began therapy in about 2014 and was given atezolizumab 1,200 mg intravenously every 3 weeks. About 90% of the 29 patients were identified as males with urothelial cancer of bladder origin, and a prior smoking history was reported by 18 of 29 patients. Patients had an ECOG performance status of 0 or 1 and had received between 0 and 3 prior chemotherapy regimens. Blood samples were analyzed 3 weeks after the start of treatment (second dose) and 6 weeks after the start of treatment. Blood samples yielded a median of about 150,000 T cells and more than 75,000 unique TCRs, with median clonality approximately 0.08. The study, an exploratory multi-omic analysis, examined somatic, immune and clinical correlates of response to PD-L1 blockade with atezolizumab in urothelial cancer. Pretreatment tumor samples, along with matched peripheral blood collected serially before and after atezolizumab treatment, underwent TCR sequencing. Durable clinical benefit was defined as progression-free survival longer than 6 months, and TCR features were also tested against progression-free and overall survival. In the same patients who had TCR sequencing, pretreatment tumors also underwent whole exome sequencing and RNA sequencing. Durable clinical benefit was achieved by nine patients but not by the remaining 20. Approximately 29 patients had pretreatment blood TCR-seq, roughly 24 had at least one posttreatment blood collection, and roughly 24 had tumor TCR-seq. Paper-wide results and their limitations: At 3 weeks after the start of treatment, tumor-associated TCR clones in peripheral blood had expanded more in patients with durable benefit (n ≈ 23, p = 0.022). Because of the small sample size (n of about 30) and the many exploratory analyses performed, the results are intended to be regarded as hypothesis-generating. A pretreatment peripheral blood TCR clonality below the median was linked to improved progression-free and overall survival.

In the paper's terms, the time point label means: peripheral blood 6 weeks after treatment start. The cohort included under 35 patients with locally advanced or metastatic urothelial carcinoma who were treated at Memorial Sloan Kettering on a trial protocol. Peripheral blood mononuclear cells were collected pretreatment and during treatment, at between 1 and 8 total time points per patient. The Qiagen DNeasy Blood extraction kit was used to purify genomic DNA from total PBMCs and tumor samples. PBMCs were collected pretreatment and during treatment, and were isolated and stored as previously described. Each PCR received spiked-in synthetic TCR analog templates so that absolute template abundance could be estimated from read counts. Using the immunoSEQ assay, TCRbeta CDR3 regions were amplified from genomic DNA with bias-controlled V and J gene primers. Rearranged TCRbeta segments were sequenced at approximately 20X coverage. The paper's data handling went like this. Clustering was used to correct sequencing errors, and CDR3s were annotated against IMGT so that V, D and J genes could be assigned. Out-of-frame and stop-codon sequences were excluded, and only productive TCRbeta rearrangements were used in downstream analyses. Clonality was computed as one minus Shannon entropy normalized by the log of the number of unique productive sequences. Clones differing between time points or between blood and tumor were identified using Fisher's exact test with Benjamini-Hochberg correction, with an adjusted p below 0.01 applied as the threshold. Here the immuneACCESS table is served through TCRdb, limited to in-frame sequences with V and J called. Missing clones are a known gap in these copies; in checked studies unresolved V genes cover under half, and the rest lacks a known reason. For V, J and clone size, that table is used; D and trimming come from the DNA. This sample holds under 150,000 clones; roughly 91% were observed only once. Under 2% of the sample goes to the ten largest clones.

This TCR derives from a man aged 55-75 years with urothelial cancer. Sequencing was performed on PBMCs, taken around atezolizumab (anti-PD-L1) treatment.

The CDR3 loop reads CASSLEGLVSYEQYF. The base sequence is TGCGCCAGCAGCTTGGAGGGACTAGTATCCTACGAGCAGTACTTC. Here the chain combines TRBV5-1 and TRBJ2-7, and 8 junctional nucleotides match TRBD2. CDR1 and CDR2 were assigned from the germline V gene as SGHRS and YFSETQ. Inclusive of the bounding cysteine and phenylalanine, the CDR3 is 15 residues long. Left in the record is the CDR3 DNA by itself, 45 bases read in frame from the first base. For this chain, trimming is 0 bases at the V end and 1 base at the J end, and the number of junction bases without a gene match is 3.